This T cell receptor beta chain was documented in a study of T cells after yellow fever vaccination. General study points: Subsequent to the booster, the majority of primary-vaccination clones reappeared (around 96% CD4, approximately 85% CD8). Repertoires sorted by FACS could include abundant clonotypes that are contaminants from the bulk population.

The junction had 5 bases not matched to a gene; V was cut back by 7 bases and J by 0 bases. The CDR3 consists of 15 residues. This clonotype was seen a handful of times. Antigen specificity is unknown. TCR cDNA, made by 5'RACE template switching, carried an added universal primer site and UMIs. From the 5' RACE reads, TCRdb called clonotypes with MiXCR, one entry per CDR3 protein. The sample yields hundreds of thousands of distinct CDR3 sequences, 15% to 20% seen once. The V and J genes are TRBV12-3 or TRBV12-4 and TRBJ2-3, with TRBD2 matching 9 bases. The sequences come from PBMCs, collected 15 days after the yellow fever booster vaccination. The sequence was collected from a man aged 30-40 years who received the YFV17D yellow fever vaccine. DNA for the CDR3: TGTGCCAGCACCCAGCTAGCGGGAAGCACAGATACGCAGTATTTT. Translating it yields CASTQLAGSTDTQYF.